This TCR beta chain was identified in a study of blood T cell repertoires in COVID-19. Whole-study context: PBMCs, B-cell-depleted T cells, or T cells were the source of the cDNA or gDNA that made up the material.

Residents of approximately 25 US areas, aged roughly 18 to 89 years, made up the participants. Allocation to cohorts depended on clinical history reported by the participants. Only in-frame clones appear in the TCRdb table, and some are missing; sequencing was by immunoSEQ multiplex PCR. The sample includes about 440,000 clones, 87% of them seen just once. Trimming took 4 bases from V and 8 from J; bases not matched to a gene: 3. The CDR3 is 12 residues long. The germline V gene encodes CDR1 SGHNT and CDR2 YYREEE (reference sequence). V gene TRBV5-4 combines with J gene TRBJ1-3, with 7 bases aligning to TRBD1. The TCR was taken from a woman younger than 35 with acute COVID-19. The specimen sequenced was PBMCs or T cells enriched from blood (not recorded which). CDR3 DNA sequence: TGTGCCAGCAGCGACACAGGGGACACCATATATTTT. Translating it yields CASSDTGDTIYF.